Below are 31 T cell receptor beta chains sequenced from a single sample in a study of neurological immune-mediated disorders. Noted time point: longitudinal time-point 3. From the 5' RACE reads, TCRdb called clonotypes with MiXCR, one entry per CDR3 protein. The sample consists of 85,000 to 110,000 distinct CDR3 sequences, about 10% of them appearing once. The sample comprised PBMCs. Receptors originate from a female donor with HTLV-1-associated myelopathy (HAM/TSP).

This rearrangement joins TRBV5-1 to TRBJ2-7; D call uncertain. Trimming shortened V by 8 bases and J by 2 bases, and 14 bases separated the two germline ends. The germline CDR1 and CDR2 sequences are SGHRS and YFSETQ. The CDR3 length is 13 residues. The chain's CDR3 is CARRLEWAYEQYF. The CDR3 DNA is TGCGCCAGAAGATTGGAATGGGCCTACGAGCAGTACTTC.

This rearrangement joins TRBV5-5 to TRBJ2-7; D may be TRBD1 (6 bases). The CDR3 extends over 15 amino acids. V was clipped by 5 bases and J by 0 bases, with 15 bases between them. Germline loops: CDR1 SGHKS, CDR2 YYEKEE (reference sequence). CDR3 sequence: CASSFRTALSYEQYF. The CDR3 nucleotides are TGTGCCAGCAGTTTTAGGACAGCCCTCTCCTACGAGCAGTACTTC.

This clonotype was observed at least ten times. The chain links TRBV5-1 to TRBJ2-3; D is unresolved. This CDR3 spans 13 amino acids. The germline V gene encodes CDR1 SGHRS and CDR2 YFSETQ. V lost 5 bases and J 4 bases, leaving 11 bases between the germline ends. The CDR3 nucleotides are TGCGCCAGCAGATCCCTCGGGCCAGATACGCAGTATTTT. It specifies CASRSLGPDTQYF.

This clonotype was observed many times. The chain links TRBV5-1 to TRBJ2-5; D remains unclear. This CDR3 spans 15 amino acids. Looked up from germline, CDR1 is SGHRS and CDR2 is YFSETQ. V was trimmed by 2 bases and J by 1 base, leaving 12 bases between them. CDR3 DNA: TGCGCCAGCAGCTTCAGTCAGCCTATCCAAGAGACCCAGTACTTC. It translates to CASSFSQPIQETQYF.

As to this clonotype: It may be a read error: a sequence one base away is much more abundant. The rearrangement uses TRBV10-3 and TRBJ2-7; D is uncertain. This CDR3 has 13 residues. The germline CDR1 and CDR2 sequences are ENHRY and SYGVKD. CDR3 DNA: TGTGCCATCAGCGACCCTTCCTCCTACGAGCATTACTTC. Protein: CAISDPSSYEHYF.

There are many counts of this clonotype. V and J are TRBV7-9 and TRBJ2-1; TRBD2 matches 11 bases. CDR1 is SEHNR, CDR2 FQNEAQ, per germline (reference sequence). The trim removed 5 bases at V and 0 bases at J, leaving 6 bases unmatched. The CDR3 contains 17 residues. The CDR3 nucleotides are TGTGCCAGCAGCGAAACTAGCGGGGGCCTCTCCTACAATGAGCAGTTCTTC. It yields the protein CASSETSGGLSYNEQFF.

This clonotype was found many times. V and J are TRBV7-2 and TRBJ1-6; D may be TRBD1 (5 bases). CDR1 and CDR2 from the germline V gene are SGHTA and FQGNSA. The CDR3 loop spans 15 amino acids. The V end was cut by 5 bases, the J end by 7 bases, with 15 bases between. The CDR3 here is CASSDQGAGNSPLHF. Written as DNA, the CDR3 is TGTGCCAGCAGCGACCAGGGAGCGGGCAATTCACCCCTCCACTTT. The full variable domain, its missing parts supplied by reference TRBV7-2 and TRBJ1-6, is GAGVSQSPSNKVTEKGKDVELRCDPISGHTALYWYRQSLGQGLEFLIYFQGNSAPDKSGLPSDRFSAERTGGSVSTLTIQRTQQEDSAVYLCASSDQGAGNSPLHFGNGTRLTVT.

This clonotype came up many times. The DNA for the CDR3 is TGTGCCAGCAGTCCAGGGACAGAAGATCAGCCCCAGCATTTT. Translation: CASSPGTEDQPQHF. V and J are TRBV28 and TRBJ1-5; TRBD1 matches 7 bases. The V and J ends lost 5 bases and 5 bases, in that order; junction bases with no gene match: 6. CDR3 length equals 14 residues. Germline V gene sequence: CDR1 MDHEN, CDR2 SYDVKM.

This clonotype was seen at least ten times. The chain employs TRBV12-3 or TRBV12-4 and TRBJ1-1, with D uncertain. The CDR3 runs 14 residues. Between the trimmed V and J ends, which lost 4 bases and 5 bases, there was a span of 14 bases. CDR3 sequence: CASSSPVRVTEAFF. In nucleotides, the CDR3 is TGTGCCAGCAGTTCCCCAGTAAGGGTTACTGAAGCTTTCTTT.

This clonotype was found many times. The rearrangement uses TRBV20-1 and TRBJ2-7, with TRBD1 matching over 8 bases. Germline lookup yields CDR1 DFQATT and CDR2 SNEGSKA (reference sequence). This CDR3 spans 16 amino acids. Trimming removed 3 bases from V and 3 bases from J; junction bases left unmatched: 13. The CDR3 DNA reads TGCAGTGCTAGCGGATTGGACAGGGCGGAAGGCTACGAGCAGTACTTC. Its translation: CSASGLDRAEGYEQYF.

This clonotype was observed at least ten times. The chain has TRBV7-9 and TRBJ2-3; 7 bases fit TRBD1. V dropped 5 bases and J dropped 4; count of bases not matched to a gene: 6. From germline, CDR1 is SEHNR and CDR2 FQNEAQ (reference sequence). The length of the CDR3 is 14 residues. The CDR3: CASSLLTGADTQYF. The CDR3 nucleotides read TGTGCCAGCAGCCTTTTAACAGGGGCAGATACGCAGTATTTT.

This clonotype came up many times. The chain employs TRBV20-1 and TRBJ2-5; TRBD1 agrees at 8 bases. This CDR3 spans 12 amino acids. With V trimmed by 5 bases and J by 5 bases, 4 bases remained unmatched. Germline V gene data show CDR1 as DFQATT and CDR2 as SNEGSKA (reference sequence). The CDR3 nucleotides are TGCAGTGCTTTCTGGACAGGGGAGACCCAGTACTTC. As protein: CSAFWTGETQYF.

This clonotype was detected ten times or more. The rearrangement links TRBV7-9 to TRBJ2-7, with D tentatively TRBD1 or TRBD2 (5 bases each). This CDR3 has 15 amino acids. Germline-derived CDR1 and CDR2 are SEHNR and FQNEAQ (reference sequence). V was clipped by 5 bases and J by 4 bases, with 18 bases between them. In DNA, the CDR3 is TGTGCCAGCAGCACCCGGGACGGCTCACGGTACGAGCAGTACTTC. The encoded protein is CASSTRDGSRYEQYF.

This clonotype appeared many times. This chain connects TRBV7-9 to TRBJ2-3; 11 bases agree with TRBD2. The germline V gene encodes CDR1 SEHNR and CDR2 FQNEAQ (reference sequence). The CDR3 spans 17 residues. The ends lost 2 bases at V and 4 bases at J; junction bases unmatched: 8. The CDR3 loop is CASSLLAGGPRADTQYF. The CDR3 DNA reads as TGTGCCAGCAGCTTATTAGCGGGGGGGCCCCGGGCAGATACGCAGTATTTT.

The chain couples TRBV28 to TRBJ2-1; 8 bases align to TRBD1. CDR1 and CDR2 from the germline V gene are MDHEN and SYDVKM. The ends lost 5 bases at V and 8 bases at J; junction bases unmatched: 14. This CDR3 is built from 16 residues. For the CDR3, the DNA is TGTGCCAGCAGTACACCGTACGGACAGGGTCTGGATGAGCAGTTCTTC. It translates to CASSTPYGQGLDEQFF.

This clonotype has at least ten counts. The CDR3 loop reads CVTSGTSGGRLSKNIQYF. The CDR3 DNA follows: TGTGTCACCTCGGGGACTAGCGGGGGCCGTCTTTCAAAAAACATTCAGTACTTC. The rearrangement uses TRBV10-3 and TRBJ2-4, with 14 bases identical to TRBD2. Germline V gene lookup returns CDR1 ENHRY and CDR2 SYGVKD. This CDR3 is built from 18 residues.

The sample holds many counts of this clonotype. The chain uses TRBV6-5 and TRBJ2-7; the D gene could be TRBD1 or TRBD2 (5 bases each). Germline CDR1 is MNHEY and CDR2 is SVGAGI. The CDR3 consists of 14 residues. V dropped 8 bases and J dropped 6 bases, with 20 bases sitting between them. The CDR3 bases are TGTGCCAGCGCACGGGACGGGCGGTTAGCCGAGCAGTACTTC. It is translated as CASARDGRLAEQYF.

This clonotype came up a few times. The rearrangement links TRBV2 to TRBJ2-7; TRBD2 is a possible D gene (6 bases). V shed 0 bases and J shed 2 bases, with 14 bases lying between them. The CDR3 totals 16 residues. CDR1 and CDR2 from the germline V gene are SNHLY and FYNNEI. CDR3 nucleotides: TGTGCCAGCAGTGAAGCAACCGGAGGGGATCCCTACGAGCAGTACTTC. Encoded protein: CASSEATGGDPYEQYF.

This clonotype showed up many times. The rearrangement uses TRBV7-2 and TRBJ2-1; possible D gene TRBD1, 5 bases. The germline V gene has CDR1 SGHTA and CDR2 FQGNSA. V dropped 5 bases and J dropped 0 bases, with 11 bases sitting between them. The CDR3 has 15 residues. The chain's CDR3 is CASSPRQSSYNEQFF. The DNA for the CDR3 is TGTGCCAGCAGCCCTAGACAGAGCTCCTACAATGAGCAGTTCTTC.

To note about this clonotype: Just one base apart from a much larger clone, this may be a read error. This chain joins TRBV7-2 and TRBJ2-5, with 8 bases identical to TRBD2. This CDR3 is 16 amino acids long. Germline trimming cut 3 bases from V and 2 bases from J; bases unmatched to any gene: 8. Germline V gene lookup returns CDR1 SGHTA and CDR2 FQGNSA. CDR3 in amino acids: CASSFGGGLGQETQYF. The CDR3 nucleotides are TGTGCCAGCAGCTTTGGCGGGGGGTTGGGACAAGAGACCCAGTACTTC.

This clonotype appeared many times. The chain is built from TRBV20-1 and TRBJ1-3, with TRBD1 as a possible D gene (6 bases). The CDR3 has 14 residues. The germline V and J ends were trimmed by 3 bases and 3 bases, with 12 bases remaining between them. CDR1 is DFQATT, CDR2 SNEGSKA, per germline (reference sequence). The CDR3 sequence: CSASPGAYGNTIYF. In DNA, the CDR3 is TGCAGTGCTAGCCCGGGGGCGTATGGAAACACCATATATTTT.

The genes are TRBV7-2 and TRBJ2-5; D might be TRBD1 or TRBD2, each matching 5 bases. V was clipped by 3 bases and J by 4 bases, with 9 bases between them. CDR3 length equals 13 residues. Germline values: CDR1 SGHTA, CDR2 FQGNSA. The CDR3 DNA sequence: TGTGCCAGCAGCTTCGCAGGGACAGAGACCCAGTACTTC. Translated: CASSFAGTETQYF. The full variable domain, in which reference TRBV7-2 and TRBJ2-5 provide the parts outside the CDR3, is GAGVSQSPSNKVTEKGKDVELRCDPISGHTALYWYRQSLGQGLEFLIYFQGNSAPDKSGLPSDRFSAERTGGSVSTLTIQRTQQEDSAVYLCASSFAGTETQYFGPGTRLLVL.

Note on this clonotype: This may come from a read error, since a much larger clone is one base off. The chain uses TRBV3-1 and TRBJ2-3; D unresolved. The CDR3 contains 15 residues. Trimming pared 0 bases from V and 3 bases from J, leaving 10 bases between. CDR1 and CDR2 (germline): LGHDT, YNNKEL (reference sequence). CDR3 DNA sequence: TGTGCCAGCAGCCAAGATGAGGTAACGACAGATACGCAGTATTTT. This encodes CASSQDEVTTDTQYF.

This clonotype was detected many times. The chain employs TRBV5-1 and TRBJ2-3; no clear D. Between the trimmed V and J ends, which lost 5 bases and 1 base, there was a span of 11 bases. Germline loops: CDR1 SGHRS, CDR2 YFSETQ. The CDR3 loop spans 14 amino acids. CDR3 bases: TGCGCCAGCAGTATCGTAGGGCGCACAGATACGCAGTATTTT. Translation: CASSIVGRTDTQYF.

This clonotype occurred many times. The chain carries TRBV7-2 and TRBJ2-3; 9 nucleotides align to TRBD2. CDR1 SGHTA and CDR2 FQGNSA come from the germline V gene. This CDR3 is built from 17 residues. V lost 2 bases, J lost 2 bases, and 8 bases stayed unmatched. In DNA, the CDR3 is TGTGCCAGCAGCTTAAGGCGGGGGGGTATATTCACAGATACGCAGTATTTT. It translates to CASSLRRGGIFTDTQYF.

This clonotype was seen many times. The chain uses TRBV5-6 and TRBJ2-7, with D maybe TRBD2 (6 bases). Germline V gives CDR1 SGHDT, CDR2 YYEEEE. The V end lost 4 bases, the J end lost 2 bases, and 13 bases lay between the germline ends. This CDR3 spans 14 amino acids. The CDR3: CASSLLPGAYEQYF. As DNA, the CDR3 is TGTGCCAGCAGCCTCTTGCCGGGGGCCTACGAGCAGTACTTC.

This clonotype appeared many times. V is TRBV7-9 and J is TRBJ2-3; 9 bases match TRBD2. Per the germline V gene, CDR1 is SEHNR and CDR2 is FQNEAQ (reference sequence). J gave up 4 bases and V 1 base, and 3 bases lay outside the gene matches. The CDR3 spans 15 residues. In DNA, the CDR3 is TGTGCCAGCAGCTTAGTCGGCGGGGGGGCAGATACGCAGTATTTT. Protein: CASSLVGGGADTQYF.

The table lists this clonotype with many counts. The rearrangement links TRBV7-9 to TRBJ2-1, with 14 bases fitting TRBD2. Germline V CDR1 and CDR2: SEHNR, FQNEAQ (reference sequence). The V and J ends lost 6 bases and 9 bases, in that order; junction bases with no gene match: 4. The CDR3 loop spans 14 amino acids. The CDR3 DNA follows: TGTGCCAGCAGGACTAGCGGGGGGGCGAGTGAGCAGTTCTTC. Translation gives CASRTSGGASEQFF. Together with reference TRBV7-9 and TRBJ2-1, the CDR3 gives the full variable domain: DTGVSQNPRHKITKRGQNVTFRCDPISEHNRLYWYRQTLGQGPEFLTYFQNEAQLEKSRLLSDRFSAERPKGSFSTLEIQRTEQGDSAMYLCASRTSGGASEQFFGPGTRLTVL.

The sample holds many counts of this clonotype. The gene calls are TRBV5-1 and TRBJ2-1; D may match TRBD1 or TRBD2 (5 bases each). Trimming pared 4 bases from V and 3 bases from J, leaving 8 bases between. Germline V gene sequence: CDR1 SGHRS, CDR2 YFSETQ. The CDR3 has 13 amino acids. CDR3 DNA: TGCGCCAGCAGCCGGGACCACTACAATGAGCAGTTCTTC. Amino acid sequence: CASSRDHYNEQFF.

This clonotype has ten or more counts. The chain carries TRBV7-2 and TRBJ2-3; TRBD2 is a possible D gene (5 bases). V gave up 4 bases and J gave up 6 bases, with 11 bases separating them. The CDR3 runs to 13 residues. Germline CDR1 and CDR2: SGHTA and FQGNSA. CDR3 DNA sequence: TGTGCCAGCAGCTCTCGGGGTTGGGATACGCAGTATTTT. Translation gives CASSSRGWDTQYF. Combining the CDR3 with reference TRBV7-2 and TRBJ2-3 gives the whole variable domain GAGVSQSPSNKVTEKGKDVELRCDPISGHTALYWYRQSLGQGLEFLIYFQGNSAPDKSGLPSDRFSAERTGGSVSTLTIQRTQQEDSAVYLCASSSRGWDTQYFGPGTRLTVL.

This clonotype was observed at least ten times. The V gene is TRBV7-9, the J gene TRBJ2-7; D gene uncertain. The germline V and J ends were trimmed by 8 bases and 2 bases, with 16 bases remaining between them. The CDR3 length is 14 residues. In germline, CDR1 is SEHNR, CDR2 FQNEAQ (reference sequence). The CDR3 loop is CASQPVGRTYEQYF. The CDR3, as DNA: TGTGCCAGCCAACCCGTTGGGCGGACCTACGAGCAGTACTTC.